This TCR beta chain stems from a study of PD-1 blockade in classical Hodgkin lymphoma. In its sample, this clone was seen once. Its cognate antigen is unknown. The time point here: cycle 4 day 1 (C4D1), after five to seven weeks of nivolumab. Each of the patients experienced relapse following autologous stem cell transplantation, and their brentuximab vedotin exposure differed. The germline gives CDR1 SGHRS, CDR2 YFSETQ. This CDR3 has 17 residues. J lost 2 bases, V lost 0 bases, and 5 bases had no gene match. Clones were sequenced by immunoSEQ multiplex PCR, and TCRdb holds only the in-frame ones, with some missing. The data contain around 46,000 clones, almost 90% of them singletons. Overall study results and limits: Complete responders entered with baseline diversity on par with newly diagnosed patients, the results showed. Newly diagnosed patients had baseline TCR diversity that was reportedly lower than that of healthy donors.

The chain combines TRBV5-1 with TRBJ2-2; the match to TRBD1 covers 9 bases. The material was peripheral blood mononuclear cells (PBMCs), obtained before the fourth cycle of nivolumab. The clonotype was recovered from a human donor with classical Hodgkin lymphoma. The CDR3 here is CASSLALTGGNTGELFF. For the CDR3, the DNA is TGCGCCAGCAGCTTGGCCCTGACAGGGGGTAACACCGGGGAGCTGTTTTTT.